Shown below are 15 T cell receptor beta chains from a single sample sequenced in a study of T cell repertoires in cytomegalovirus infection (dated by TCRdb to the late 2010s). Instrument used: Illumina HiSeq 1500. TCRdb handled the public reads itself, with Q25 trimming in fastp and clone calling in MiXCR, and kept productive beta chains. When rows share a CDR3 protein, they turn into one entry using the most common DNA and genes. The sample profile shows some 300,000 distinct CDR3 sequences; roughly 13% of them were found once. 8.5% to 9% of the sample is in the top ten clones. The sequencing input was PBMCs. These receptors came from a human donor in good health (CMV status not recorded). Some clones in this sample may be carry-over from other donors' samples.

There are many counts of this clonotype. V gene TRBV19 combines with J gene TRBJ1-1; 8 bases fit TRBD1. Germline lookup yields CDR1 LNHDA and CDR2 SQIVND (reference sequence). The V gene end was trimmed by 4 bases and the J gene end by 4 bases; junction bases not matched to a gene: 8. The CDR3 loop spans 15 amino acids. CDR3 in DNA: TGTGCCAGTAGTAGCCGCGCAGGGGGCCTCACTGAAGCTTTCTTT. This encodes CASSSRAGGLTEAFF.

The DNA of the CDR3 is TGTGCCAGCAGTGGGACAGTTCAGAGCTCCTACGAGCAGTACTTC. The encoded protein is CASSGTVQSSYEQYF. This chain uses TRBV25-1 with TRBJ2-7, with a weak D call TRBD1 (6 bases). This CDR3 contains 15 residues. Germline CDR1 and CDR2: MGHDK and SYGVNS. Trimming removed 4 bases from V and 0 bases from J, with 13 bases in between.

This clonotype appeared a few times. This chain links TRBV20-1 with TRBJ1-1; no definite D call. Germline assignment: CDR1 DFQATT and CDR2 SNEGSKA (reference sequence). This CDR3 contains 13 residues. Trimming left V 6 bases short and J 1 base short, with 12 bases between. The CDR3 spells CSASDTRNTEAFF. The DNA for the CDR3 is TGCAGTGCCAGCGACACGAGGAACACTGAAGCTTTCTTT.

This CDR3 is CTYRGGNEQFF. Written as DNA, the CDR3 is TGCACCTATCGAGGGGGCAATGAGCAGTTCTTC. The V and J genes are TRBV29-1 and TRBJ2-1; D may be TRBD1 (6 bases). Germline CDR1 and CDR2: SQVTM and ANQGSEA. CDR3 length: 11 amino acids.

This clonotype came up a few times. The CDR3 is CASSQQMDYGYTF. DNA for the CDR3: TGCGCCAGCAGCCAACAGATGGACTATGGCTACACCTTC. J is TRBJ1-2 and V is TRBV4-1; D not resolved. CDR3 length: 13 amino acids. V dropped 2 bases and J dropped 3 bases, with 7 bases sitting between them. The V gene's germline CDR1 is MGHRA and CDR2 YSYEKL.

This clonotype appeared a few times. V gene TRBV9 combines with J gene TRBJ1-1; D is uncertain. This CDR3 contains 15 residues. V was shortened by 0 bases and J by 2 bases, with 11 bases between the two germline ends. Germline CDR1 and CDR2: SGDLS and YYNGEE. The DNA for the CDR3 is TGTGCCAGCAGCGTAGATTGGGAAAGCAACACTGAAGCTTTCTTT. It codes for CASSVDWESNTEAFF. The full variable domain, with the rest looked up from reference TRBV9 and TRBJ1-1, is DSGVTQTPKHLITATGQRVTLRCSPRSGDLSVYWYQQSLDQGLQFLIQYYNGEERAKGNILERFSAQQFPDLHSELNLSSLELGDSALYFCASSVDWESNTEAFFGQGTRLTVV.

There are a few counts of this clonotype. This sequence joins TRBV14 and TRBJ2-1; 9 bases fit TRBD2. Trimming cost V 0 bases and J 3 bases; bases outside gene matches: 9. CDR1 and CDR2 (germline): SGHDN, FVKESK. CDR3 length: 18 amino acids. The CDR3 sequence is CASSQDRKLAGYYNEQFF. CDR3 sequence (DNA): TGTGCCAGCAGCCAAGATAGGAAACTAGCGGGTTACTACAATGAGCAGTTCTTC.

This clonotype was seen many times. V and J are TRBV7-8 and TRBJ2-1; D remains ambiguous. The CDR3 length is 14 residues. Germline-derived CDR1 and CDR2 are SGHVS and FQNEAQ. V lost 4 bases and J lost 6, with 13 bases in between. This chain's CDR3 is CASSSRLESNEQFF. In DNA form, the CDR3 reads TGTGCCAGCAGCTCCCGGCTAGAGAGCAATGAGCAGTTCTTC.

This clonotype has only a few counts. The rearrangement uses TRBV20-1 and TRBJ1-4; D uncertain. Trimming removed 3 bases from V and 3 bases from J, with 17 bases in between. The germline V gene encodes CDR1 DFQATT and CDR2 SNEGSKA (reference sequence). The CDR3 loop spans 16 amino acids. CDR3 sequence reads: CSASFIRFGSNEKLFF. Here the CDR3 DNA reads TGCAGTGCTAGCTTTATAAGGTTCGGCTCTAATGAAAAACTGTTTTTT.

This clonotype was picked up many times. V usage is TRBV7-2 and J usage is TRBJ2-7; D is unresolved. There are 14 residues in the CDR3. The V end was cut by 3 bases, the J end by 0 bases, with 9 bases between. The germline gives CDR1 SGHTA, CDR2 FQGNSA. CDR3 residues: CASSFAGTSYEQYF. For the CDR3, the DNA is TGTGCCAGCAGCTTTGCCGGAACCTCCTACGAGCAGTACTTC.

The J gene is TRBJ2-1, the V gene TRBV6-2 or TRBV6-3, with D hard to call. V was clipped by 6 bases and J by 5 bases, with 17 bases between them. The CDR3 is 15 amino acids. Germline CDR1 MNHEY, CDR2 SVGEGT. CDR3: CASSFSWQANNEQFF. In nucleotides, the CDR3 is TGTGCCAGCAGCTTTTCGTGGCAGGCCAACAATGAGCAGTTCTTC.

This clonotype has a count of ten or more. The chain carries TRBV12-3 or TRBV12-4 and TRBJ2-2, with unresolved D. V lost 5 bases and J lost 6, with 7 bases in between. There are 12 residues in the CDR3. This chain's CDR3 is CASSHIPGELFF. The CDR3 DNA sequence: TGTGCCAGCAGTCACATTCCCGGGGAGCTGTTTTTT.

The table lists this clonotype with many counts. J is TRBJ2-2 and V is TRBV11-2, with TRBD2 matching over 15 bases. CDR3 size: 19 residues. J lost 0 bases, V lost 4 bases, and 6 bases had no gene match. Germline lookup yields CDR1 SGHAT and CDR2 FQNNGV. The CDR3: CASSSRTSGRGPNTGELFF. CDR3 DNA: TGTGCCAGCAGCTCAAGGACTAGCGGGAGGGGGCCGAACACCGGGGAGCTGTTTTTT.

This chain joins TRBV20-1 and TRBJ2-3; either TRBD1 or TRBD2 may fit D (5 bases each). Trimming stripped 0 bases from V and 0 bases from J, with 7 bases between. This CDR3 spans 14 amino acids. Germline V gene data show CDR1 as DFQATT and CDR2 as SNEGSKA (reference sequence). CDR3 protein: CSARDWGSTDTQYF. The CDR3 coding sequence is TGCAGTGCTAGAGATTGGGGGAGCACAGATACGCAGTATTTT.

This clonotype has a handful of counts. The gene calls are TRBV2 and TRBJ1-1; the D is unclear. The CDR3 has 13 amino acids. The V end was cut by 7 bases, the J end by 5 bases, with 14 bases between. The germline V gene encodes CDR1 SNHLY and CDR2 FYNNEI. CDR3 coding DNA: TGTGCCAGCACGGAAGGGCTAGGGACTGAAGCTTTCTTT. Its translation is CASTEGLGTEAFF.